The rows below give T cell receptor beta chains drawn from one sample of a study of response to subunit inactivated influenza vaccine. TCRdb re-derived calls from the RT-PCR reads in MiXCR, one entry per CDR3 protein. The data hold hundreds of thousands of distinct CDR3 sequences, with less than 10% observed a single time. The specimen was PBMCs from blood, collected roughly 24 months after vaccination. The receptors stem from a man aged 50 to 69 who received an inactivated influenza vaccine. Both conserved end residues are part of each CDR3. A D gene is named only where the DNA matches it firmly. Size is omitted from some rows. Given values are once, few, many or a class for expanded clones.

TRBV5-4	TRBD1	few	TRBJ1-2	TGTGCCAGCAGCCCCGCGGACAGGGTTCTCGGCTATGGCTACACCTTC	CASSPADRVLGYGYTF
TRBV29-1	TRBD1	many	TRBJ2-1	TGCAGCGTTGAACGCCCGGGACAGAACAATGAGCAGTTCTTC	CSVERPGQNNEQFF
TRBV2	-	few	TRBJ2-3	TGTGCCAGCAGGGCCTCAGAAGTAGATACGCAGTATTTT	CASRASEVDTQYF
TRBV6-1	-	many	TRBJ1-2	TGTGCCAGCAGTGAAGACACAGGGCATGGCTACACCTTC	CASSEDTGHGYTF
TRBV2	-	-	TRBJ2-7	TGTGCCAGCAGGGCGGACACTTCATCCTACGAGCAGTACTTC	CASRADTSSYEQYF
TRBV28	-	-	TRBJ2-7	TGTGCCAGCAGTCCCTCGAGGATCGTCTACGAGCAGTACTTC	CASSPSRIVYEQYF
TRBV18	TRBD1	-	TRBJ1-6	TGTGCCAGCTCACCCGCACAGGGGGAATCACCCCTCCACTTT	CASSPAQGESPLHF
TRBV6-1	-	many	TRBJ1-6	TGTGCCAGCACCTTACGGACGGTTGCGGCGCCCCTCCACTTT	CASTLRTVAAPLHF
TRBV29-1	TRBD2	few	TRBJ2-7	TGCAGCGTTGCCGGATCGGCGGGAGCTATTTCCTACGAGCAGTACTTC	CSVAGSAGAISYEQYF
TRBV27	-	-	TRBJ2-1	TGTGCCAGCAGTTTACAGGGGGGCTACAATGAGCAGTTCTTC	CASSLQGGYNEQFF
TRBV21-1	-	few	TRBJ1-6	TGTGCCAGCAGCCGCCGAGTGCACTATAATTCACCCCTCCACTTT	CASSRRVHYNSPLHF
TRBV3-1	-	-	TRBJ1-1	TGTGCCAGCAGCCCACCTCCTTACACTGAAGCTTTCTTT	CASSPPPYTEAFF
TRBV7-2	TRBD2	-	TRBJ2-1	TGTGCCAGCAGCTTAGTAGGCGGGGGGTTCAACAATGAGCAGTTCTTC	CASSLVGGGFNNEQFF
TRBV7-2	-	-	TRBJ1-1	TGTGCCAGCAGCTTAGCGAGGGACGGGAACACTGAAGCTTTCTTT	CASSLARDGNTEAFF
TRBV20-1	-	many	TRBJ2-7	TGCAGTGCTAGAGGGCAGGTCAACTACGAGCAGTACTTC	CSARGQVNYEQYF
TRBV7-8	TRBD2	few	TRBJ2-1	TGTGCCAGCAGCTTAGACCTAGCGGGAGTTTACAATGAGCAGTTCTTC	CASSLDLAGVYNEQFF
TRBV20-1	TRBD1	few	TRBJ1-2	TGCAGTGCTAGATCCGGGACAGTCTATGGCTACACCTTC	CSARSGTVYGYTF
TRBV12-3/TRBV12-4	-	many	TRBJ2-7	TGTGCCAGCAGTCTTAAGAGTTCCTACGAGCAGTACTTC	CASSLKSSYEQYF
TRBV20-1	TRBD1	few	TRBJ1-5	TGCAGTGCTAGAGATGGGACAGGGGCTTCTAATCAGCCCCAGCATTTT	CSARDGTGASNQPQHF
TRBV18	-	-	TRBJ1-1	TGTGCCAGCTCACTACAGACAGCACTGAACACTGAAGCTTTCTTT	CASSLQTALNTEAFF
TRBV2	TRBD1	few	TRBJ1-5	TGTGCCAGCATGGCGGACAGGGGGCTTCAGCCCCAGCATTTT	CASMADRGLQPQHF
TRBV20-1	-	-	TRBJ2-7	TGCAGTGCTCCCAACCGGGAGACCTACGAGCAGTACTTC	CSAPNRETYEQYF
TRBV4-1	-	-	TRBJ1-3	TGCGCCAGCAGCCAAGGAACAGGAGGCTCAGGAAACACCATATATTTT	CASSQGTGGSGNTIYF
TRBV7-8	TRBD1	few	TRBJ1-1	TGTGCCAGCAACCTAGGGACAGGGAGTTCTGAAGCTTTCTTT	CASNLGTGSSEAFF
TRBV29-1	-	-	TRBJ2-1	TGCAGCGTGCTACAGGGTCTGGCCCGTGAGCAGTTCTTC	CSVLQGLAREQFF
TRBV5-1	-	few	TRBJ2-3	TGCGCCAGCAGCCCGGGACTTCTTGGCACAGATACGCAGTATTTT	CASSPGLLGTDTQYF
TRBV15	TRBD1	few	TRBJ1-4	TGTGCCACCAGCAGGCAGGACAGGGCTAATGAAAAACTGTTTTTT	CATSRQDRANEKLFF
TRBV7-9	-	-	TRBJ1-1	TGTGCCAGCAGCGACACGGGCTTGCCCACTGAAGCTTTCTTT	CASSDTGLPTEAFF
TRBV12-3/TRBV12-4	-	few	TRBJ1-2	TGTGCCAGCAGTCGGACAATAGATGGCTACACCTTC	CASSRTIDGYTF
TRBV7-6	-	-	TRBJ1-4	TGTGCCAGCAGCTTTGGACGAAGGGGAGAAAAACTGTTTTTT	CASSFGRRGEKLFF
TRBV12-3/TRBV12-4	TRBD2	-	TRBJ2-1	TGTGCCAGCAGTTCGCCTTTGACTAGCGGGAGTTTGAATGAGCAGTTCTTC	CASSSPLTSGSLNEQFF
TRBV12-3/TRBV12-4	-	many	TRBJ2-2	TGTGCCAGCCAAGGACCCCTCGGGGAGCTGTTTTTT	CASQGPLGELFF
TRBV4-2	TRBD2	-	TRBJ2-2	TGTGCCAGCAGCCCCCTAGCGGGGGGGCCAACCGGGGAGCTGTTTTTT	CASSPLAGGPTGELFF
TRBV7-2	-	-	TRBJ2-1	TGTGCCAGCAGCCCCGGGGCCTCCGATGAGCAGTTCTTC	CASSPGASDEQFF
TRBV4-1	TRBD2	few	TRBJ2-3	TGCGCCAGCAGCCAACACACTTGGACTAGTTTAATTGAACCTAGCACAGATACGCAGTATTTT	CASSQHTWTSLIEPSTDTQYF
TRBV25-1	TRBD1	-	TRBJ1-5	TGTGCCAGCAGTGATAGCCAGGGGGATCAGCCCCAGCATTTT	CASSDSQGDQPQHF
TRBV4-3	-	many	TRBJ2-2	TGCGCCAGCAGCTTAGCGGAAAACACCGGGGAGCTGTTTTTT	CASSLAENTGELFF
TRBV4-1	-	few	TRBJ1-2	TGCGCCAGCAGGAATCTCGGAAGGGCTGGCTACACCTTC	CASRNLGRAGYTF
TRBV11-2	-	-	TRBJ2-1	TGTGCCAGCAGCCCGGACTTCCCCTCGTATGAGCAGTTCTTC	CASSPDFPSYEQFF
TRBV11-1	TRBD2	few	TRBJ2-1	TGTGCCAGCAGCCAAACCCTAGCGGCAAACAATGAGCAGTTCTTC	CASSQTLAANNEQFF
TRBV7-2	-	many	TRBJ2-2	TGTGCCAGCAGCCCTATGGTCGCCACCGGGGAGCTGTTTTTT	CASSPMVATGELFF